The sequence of this TCR beta chain was determined in a study of regulatory T cells in long-lasting Graves disease. The study, taken as a whole, reports: Favored usage of TRBV28, TRBJ1-2 and TRBJ2-5 was recorded in persistent disease. Samples came from peripheral blood alone, without thyroid tissue.

The length of the CDR3 is 15 residues. Germline V gene lookup returns CDR1 MNHEY and CDR2 SMNVEV (reference sequence). With 7 bases clipped from V and 6 bases from J, the junction kept 8 bases outside the gene matches. This clonotype was detected ten times or more. The antigen remains unidentified. With iRepertoire HTBI primers and Arm-PCR of CDR3 regions, TCR beta libraries were built. One entry per CDR3 protein, called by TCRdb with MiXCR from the multiplex PCR reads. Among roughly 400,000 distinct CDR3 sequences listed, about 21% were seen once. Described time point: persistent/refractory GD, antithyroid drugs over 5 years with positive TRAb. RNA isolated from PBMCs was used to make the TCR library. Peripheral blood, about 10 milliliters of it, was drawn into EDTA tubes.

The chain combines TRBV27 with TRBJ2-2; TRBD2 matches at 10 bases. The clonotype originates from a female donor with Graves disease. Here the sequenced sample was peripheral blood mononuclear cells (PBMCs), taken when the disease was refractory, from a patient treated with antithyroid drugs. The CDR3 DNA is TGTGCCAGCAAAGCTAGCGGGAGTATCGCCGGGGAGCTGTTTTTT. It codes for CASKASGSIAGELFF.